What follows are 21 T cell receptor beta chains derived from one specimen sequenced in a study of control samples from healthy donors and cancer patients. Method: immunoSEQ multiplex PCR; TCRdb's copy keeps in-frame clones and lacks some. In the table there are about 100,000 clones, about 90% of which are singletons. Sample: blood. These receptors were collected from a woman between 50 and 59 years old in good health.

The chain recombines TRBV7-3 with TRBJ2-2; TRBD1 might be the D (6 bases). The CDR3 is 16 amino acids. V was cut by 5 bases and J by 2 bases, with 15 bases left in between. CDR1 and CDR2 from the germline V gene are SGHTA and FQGTGA. In nucleotides, the CDR3 is TGTGCCAGCAGCCTTGCCCCAGGGGTCAACACCGGGGAGCTGTTTTTT. Protein sequence: CASSLAPGVNTGELFF.

Comment on this clone: One end of the junction does not line up with germline, which may come from a read error. The chain recombines TRBV18 with TRBJ2-2; D possibly matches TRBD1 or TRBD2 (6 bases each). Germline values: CDR1 KGHSH, CDR2 LQKENI. The CDR3 contains 20 residues. The chain's CDR3 is CASSPGGPGPRILNTRELFF. The CDR3 nucleotides read TGTGCCAGCTCACCGGGGGGCCCGGGACCGCGAATCCTCAACACCAGGGAGCTGTTTTTT.

The CDR3 protein is CSVGASAVETQYF. The CDR3 region has the DNA TGCAGCGTTGGGGCCTCGGCGGTGGAGACCCAGTACTTC. The V call is TRBV29-1, the J call TRBJ2-5, with D uncertain. Germline V lookup: CDR1 SQVTM, CDR2 ANQGSEA. The V end was cut by 4 bases, the J end by 5 bases, with 14 bases between. CDR3 length equals 13 residues.

The chain carries TRBV4-3 and TRBJ2-7, with D maybe TRBD1 (7 bases). The CDR3 has 16 amino acids. V was pared by 3 bases and J by 2 bases, with 17 bases between. Germline loops: CDR1 LGHNA, CDR2 YSLEER. The CDR3: CASSHPGDRQTYEQYV. CDR3 sequence (DNA): TGCGCCAGCAGCCATCCGGGGGACAGACAAACCTACGAGCAGTACGTC.

The chain is built from TRBV12-3 or TRBV12-4 and TRBJ1-2; the D gene is possibly TRBD1 (5 bases). V gave up 3 bases and J gave up 7 bases, with 9 bases separating them. The length of the CDR3 is 12 residues. The DNA of the CDR3 is TGTGCCAGCAGTTTCGGGGGGACTGGCTACACCTTC. This encodes CASSFGGTGYTF.

V gene TRBV3-1 (or the pseudogene TRBV3-2) combines with J gene TRBJ2-6; TRBD2 is a possible D gene (6 bases). The CDR3 covers 19 residues. Germline V gene data show CDR1 as LGHDT and CDR2 as YNNKEL (reference sequence). The V and J ends lost 3 bases and 1 base respectively, with 19 bases between them. CDR3 amino acids: CASSHSSIGGKSGANVLTF. In nucleotides, the CDR3 is TGTGCCAGCAGCCATAGTTCAATTGGGGGGAAGTCTGGGGCCAACGTCCTGACTTTC.

This clone was counted a single time. This sequence joins TRBV6-6 and TRBJ2-5; D gene uncertain. V was trimmed by 2 bases and J by 1 base, leaving 8 bases between them. This CDR3 spans 14 amino acids. The germline V gene has CDR1 MNHNY and CDR2 SVGAGI (reference sequence). CDR3 nucleotides: TGTGCCAGCAGTTACACGATGCTCCAAGAGACCCAGTACTTC. Translating it yields CASSYTMLQETQYF.

This chain joins TRBV5-6 and TRBJ2-5; TRBD1 aligns across 8 bases. The CDR3 totals 12 residues. V lost 7 bases, J lost 5 bases, and 4 bases stayed unmatched. Germline-derived CDR1 and CDR2 are SGHDT and YYEEEE. The CDR3 DNA follows: TGTGCCAGCCAGGGGGCCTATGAGACCCAGTACTTC. The encoded protein is CASQGAYETQYF.

This clone was observed a handful of times. This chain joins TRBV7-2 and TRBJ1-5; 8 positions match TRBD1. The CDR3 is made up of 13 amino acids. Trimming at V came to 6 bases and at J to 7 bases, leaving 5 bases not matched to a gene. CDR1 and CDR2 (germline): SGHTA, FQGNSA. The CDR3 loop is CASSQGARQPQHF. The CDR3 DNA is TGTGCCAGCAGTCAGGGGGCGCGACAGCCCCAGCATTTT.

The chain has TRBV24-1 and TRBJ2-5; possible D gene TRBD1, 6 bases. V was shortened by 4 bases and J by 0 bases, with 14 bases between the two germline ends. The CDR3 sequence is 16 residues long. The V gene's germline CDR1 is KGHDR and CDR2 SFDVKD. Here the CDR3 DNA reads TGTGCCACCAGTGACCCCGGGGCAGGGGACCAAGAGACCCAGTACTTC. As protein: CATSDPGAGDQETQYF.

V and J are TRBV7-3 and TRBJ2-1, with D unclear. This CDR3 comprises 12 residues. The V end lost 4 bases, the J end lost 8 bases, and 9 bases lay between the germline ends. CDR1 and CDR2 from the germline V gene are SGHTA and FQGTGA. The CDR3 region has the DNA TGTGCCAGCAGCTCCAGTCGGGATGAGCAGTTCTTC. It specifies CASSSSRDEQFF.

The V and J genes are TRBV30 and TRBJ2-7; possibly TRBD1 or TRBD2 for D (5 bases each). The germline gives CDR1 GTSNPN, CDR2 SVGIG (reference sequence). Trimming removed 0 bases from V and 1 base from J, with 19 bases in between. The CDR3 totals 17 residues. In DNA, the CDR3 is TGTGCCTGGAGTGTAATGGGGGATGACTTGGGATCCTACGAGCAGTACTTC. It yields the protein CAWSVMGDDLGSYEQYF.

V is TRBV7-3 and J is TRBJ2-3; possibly TRBD2 for D (6 bases). The CDR3 spans 16 residues. The V end lost 5 bases, the J end lost 2 bases, and 17 bases lay between the germline ends. Germline V CDR1 and CDR2: SGHTA, FQGTGA. CDR3 nucleotide sequence: TGTGCCAGCAGCGCGCACGGGAGTGGGATCACAGATACGCAGTATTTT. Translation: CASSAHGSGITDTQYF.

The rearrangement links TRBV5-4 to TRBJ2-3; no reliable D call. The V end lost 4 bases, the J end lost 5 bases, and 17 bases lay between the germline ends. CDR1 is SGHNT, CDR2 YYREEE, per germline (reference sequence). The CDR3 contains 15 residues. CDR3: CASSAGMAREDTQYF. DNA of the CDR3: TGTGCCAGCAGCGCCGGTATGGCGCGAGAAGATACGCAGTATTTT.

This clone has just a few counts. The CDR3 DNA reads TGTGCCAGCAGTGAAGCGATTAGCAATCAGCCCCAGCATTTT. Residues: CASSEAISNQPQHF. The chain recombines TRBV2 with TRBJ1-5, with D uncertain. Germline CDR1 is SNHLY and CDR2 is FYNNEI. The V gene lost 0 bases and the J gene lost 0 bases, with 3 bases spanning the gap. This CDR3 has 14 amino acids.

The V and J genes are TRBV4-1 and TRBJ1-3; D is uncertain. The CDR3 runs 17 residues. The V gene lost 1 base and the J gene lost 1 base, with 14 bases spanning the gap. Germline loops: CDR1 MGHRA, CDR2 YSYEKL. The CDR3 DNA is TGCGCCAGCAGCCAAGGTCCCCGGACGGGGTCTGGAAACACCATATATTTT. This codes for CASSQGPRTGSGNTIYF.

This clone was seen only once. The chain recombines TRBV19 with TRBJ2-5, with a possible D match to TRBD1 (5 bases). The germline CDR1 and CDR2 sequences are LNHDA and SQIVND (reference sequence). The V and J ends lost 8 bases and 5 bases respectively, with 15 bases between them. The CDR3 has 13 amino acids. CDR3 in amino acids: CASRRVARETQYF. In nucleotides, the CDR3 is TGTGCCAGTCGCAGGGTGGCGCGGGAGACCCAGTACTTC.

The CDR3 is CASSFGGRFGETQYF. CDR3 bases: TGTGCCAGTAGTTTCGGGGGTCGATTTGGAGAGACCCAGTACTTC. The rearrangement uses TRBV19 and TRBJ2-5, with a possible D match to TRBD2 (6 bases). The CDR3 is made up of 15 amino acids. Germline CDR1 and CDR2: LNHDA and SQIVND (reference sequence). With 5 bases removed from V and 4 bases from J, the gap between germline ends came to 17 bases.

This sequence joins TRBV19 and TRBJ1-6; D not resolved. Germline assignment: CDR1 LNHDA and CDR2 SQIVND (reference sequence). Between the trimmed V and J ends, which lost 9 bases and 5 bases, there was a span of 14 bases. There are 14 residues in the CDR3. The chain's CDR3 is CASEPGLNNSPLHF. The CDR3 nucleotides are TGTGCCAGCGAACCGGGCCTCAATAATTCACCCCTCCACTTT.

The chain employs TRBV6-2 or TRBV6-3 and TRBJ2-1; weak D call: TRBD2 (5 bases). V was trimmed by 2 bases and J by 4 bases, leaving 12 bases between them. The CDR3 extends over 15 amino acids. Per the germline V gene, CDR1 is MNHEY and CDR2 is SVGEGT. CDR3 sequence: CASSYPDSLYNEQFF. Here the CDR3 DNA reads TGTGCCAGCAGTTACCCGGACTCGTTATACAATGAGCAGTTCTTC.

CDR3 amino acids: CASSTGTGNEQYV. The DNA for the CDR3 is TGTGCCAGCTCAACCGGGACAGGAAACGAGCAGTACGTC. The chain links TRBV18 to TRBJ2-7; 8 positions match TRBD1. CDR1 is KGHSH, CDR2 LQKENI, per germline. V was clipped by 5 bases and J by 5 bases; unmatched bases: 5. The CDR3 spans 13 residues.